The 14 T cell receptor beta chains listed next were all sequenced from one sample in a study of vaccination effects on CD4 cells after COVID-19 (dated by TCRdb to between 2020 and 2023). Libraries were built with the immunoSEQ multiplex PCR assay. As stored in TCRdb, this immuneACCESS dataset retains in-frame rearrangements with V and J assigned. A fraction of the clones does not appear; measured against another copy, unresolved V genes explain less than half of the discrepancy, and the remainder lacks a known reason. In this sample the table shows tens of thousands of clones, over 65% of which occur a single time. The leading ten clones occupy approximately 4.3% of the sample. What these receptors recognize is not known. To identify antigen-specific CD4+ T cell clonotypes by their expansion, the ViraFEST assay first stimulated PBMC with viral peptide pools and then applied TCR sequencing. After around ten days of culture, CD4+ T cells were isolated with the EasySep CD4+ T cell isolation kit. Negative nucleocapsid antibody results before and after vaccination confirmed that the healthy vaccine recipients had no prior SARS-CoV-2 infection.

This sample comprised CD4+ T cells from PBMCs cultured with HCoV-OC43 spike peptides, obtained before COVID-19 vaccination. The label giving this sample's cell subset or site can be read as: HCoV-OC43 spike overlapping peptide pool stimulation. These receptors were obtained from a human donor who received a COVID-19 vaccine.

For the CDR3, the DNA is TGTGCCAGCAGCTTAGCGGGGGCAGATACGCAGTATTTT. It yields the protein CASSLAGADTQYF. The chain employs TRBV7-2 and TRBJ2-3; the D gene could be TRBD1 or TRBD2 (5 bases each). There are 13 residues in the CDR3. Germline values: CDR1 SGHTA, CDR2 FQGNSA. Trimming took 0 bases from V and 4 from J, leaving 5 bases between them.

This clone showed up just a few times. The J gene is TRBJ1-5, the V gene TRBV10-3, with a weak D call TRBD1 (5 bases). In germline, CDR1 is ENHRY, CDR2 SYGVKD. CDR3 length: 13 amino acids. V gave up 6 bases and J gave up 0 bases, with 6 bases separating them. The DNA of the CDR3 is TGTGCCATCAGAGACAGTAGCAATCAGCCCCAGCATTTT. This translates into CAIRDSSNQPQHF.

This chain links TRBV30 with TRBJ1-2; D remains ambiguous. The V end lost 0 bases, the J end lost 0 bases, and 17 bases lay between the germline ends. The CDR3 consists of 17 residues. Germline V lookup: CDR1 GTSNPN, CDR2 SVGIG (reference sequence). The CDR3 loop is CAWSVYPIQLTNYGYTF. In DNA form, the CDR3 reads TGTGCCTGGAGTGTATACCCCATACAGTTAACTAACTATGGCTACACCTTC.

This clone was observed a few times. The chain recombines TRBV7-9 with TRBJ2-1; 8 nucleotides line up with TRBD1. The CDR3 totals 15 residues. Germline CDR1 is SEHNR and CDR2 is FQNEAQ (reference sequence). V trimming: 4 bases; J trimming: 6 bases; junction bases outside the gene matches: 8. This chain's CDR3 is CASSSPGRGPNEQFF. Here the CDR3 DNA reads TGTGCCAGCAGCTCCCCGGGCAGGGGGCCCAATGAGCAGTTCTTC.

V gene TRBV7-9 combines with J gene TRBJ2-5; 7 nucleotides align to TRBD1. CDR3 length equals 15 residues. CDR1 is SEHNR and CDR2 is FQNEAQ in the germline V gene (reference sequence). Unmatched junction bases numbered 8, after V lost 5 bases and J lost 2 bases. DNA for the CDR3: TGTGCCAGCAGCACTTACAAGGGACAGCAAGAGACCCAGTACTTC. Translating it yields CASSTYKGQQETQYF.

The chain joins TRBV29-1 to TRBJ1-2; TRBD1 is a possible D gene (6 bases). V was shortened by 7 bases and J by 8 bases, with 23 bases between the two germline ends. The CDR3 sequence is 14 residues long. The V gene's germline CDR1 is SQVTM and CDR2 ANQGSEA. CDR3 sequence reads: CSADSRNSPGGYTF. The CDR3 coding sequence is TGCAGCGCGGACAGCAGAAATTCTCCAGGGGGCTACACCTTC.

This chain connects TRBV4-1 to TRBJ2-2; D might be TRBD1 or TRBD2, each matching 5 bases. Trimming shortened V by 7 bases and J by 7 bases, and 13 bases separated the two germline ends. Germline CDR1 is MGHRA and CDR2 is YSYEKL. This CDR3 comprises 13 residues. This CDR3 reads CASKSLGGGELFF. CDR3 coding DNA: TGCGCCAGCAAAAGTCTTGGGGGCGGGGAGCTGTTTTTT.

This rearrangement joins TRBV5-1 to TRBJ2-7; weak D call: TRBD2 (6 bases). The CDR3 sequence is 14 residues long. Looked up from germline, CDR1 is SGHRS and CDR2 is YFSETQ. V lost 3 bases to trimming and J lost 5 bases, with 15 bases between them. CDR3 sequence reads: CASSSTPGVDEQYV. In DNA, the CDR3 is TGCGCCAGCAGCTCTACCCCGGGGGTAGACGAGCAGTACGTC.

The J gene is TRBJ1-1, the V gene TRBV10-3, with 8 nucleotides matching TRBD1. Germline lookup yields CDR1 ENHRY and CDR2 SYGVKD. The CDR3 runs to 13 residues. V gave up 11 bases and J gave up 5 bases; unmatched junction bases: 10. This CDR3 is CAVGAGGRTEAFF. The CDR3 DNA is TGTGCCGTAGGGGCAGGGGGCAGGACTGAAGCTTTCTTT.

The rearrangement joins TRBV5-8 to TRBJ1-1; D gene unclear. The CDR3 spans 16 residues. Germline CDR1 and CDR2: SGHTS and YDEGEE. Trimming stripped 1 base from V and 4 bases from J, with 17 bases between. This chain's CDR3 is CASSLLWRDGGTEAFF. CDR3 nucleotide sequence: TGTGCCAGCAGCTTGTTATGGAGGGATGGAGGCACTGAAGCTTTCTTT.

The chain joins TRBV5-1 to TRBJ1-1, with 7 positions matching TRBD1. This CDR3 is 14 amino acids long. The V gene end was trimmed by 1 base and the J gene end by 1 base; junction bases not matched to a gene: 1. Germline loops: CDR1 SGHRS, CDR2 YFSETQ. The CDR3 bases are TGCGCCAGCAGCTTGAGACAGGGGAACACTGAAGCTTTCTTT. Encoded protein: CASSLRQGNTEAFF.

This chain joins TRBV3-1 (or the pseudogene TRBV3-2) and TRBJ2-3; no firm D call. The CDR3 has 12 amino acids. Germline-derived CDR1 and CDR2 are LGHDT and YNNKEL (reference sequence). Deletions cut 4 bases from V and 4 bases from J, with 6 bases between. In nucleotides, the CDR3 is TGTGCCAGCAGCCTTTCGGCAGATACGCAGTATTTT. As protein: CASSLSADTQYF.

The gene calls are TRBV18 and TRBJ1-6; possibly TRBD1 for D (5 bases). This CDR3 comprises 14 residues. The V gene lost 3 bases and the J gene lost 8 bases, with 11 bases spanning the gap. CDR1 and CDR2 (germline): KGHSH, LQKENI. Here the CDR3 reads CASSPGLSDSPLHF. The CDR3 bases are TGTGCCAGCTCACCGGGACTCTCCGATTCACCCCTCCACTTT.

This clone appeared once. The chain links TRBV5-4 to TRBJ2-7, with 9 bases aligning to TRBD1. Trimming cost V 3 bases and J 2 bases; bases outside gene matches: 3. The CDR3 totals 14 residues. Germline lookup yields CDR1 SGHNT and CDR2 YYREEE (reference sequence). Here the CDR3 DNA reads TGTGCCAGCAGCTCAGGACAGGGGACCTACGAGCAGTACGTC. Translating it yields CASSSGQGTYEQYV.